What follows describes a single T cell receptor (beta chain). Antigen unknown. Russia was home to the donors, healthy Caucasian individuals aged about 6 to 90. Per sample, extraction of total RNA gave at least 5 micrograms in every case. The source of the sample is a study of blood T cells in healthy people across ages. Then a second PCR, running about 6 to 12 cycles, was carried out with a sample-barcoded 5' primer and a J-beta primer mix. TCRdb re-derived calls from the 5' RACE reads in MiXCR, one entry per CDR3 protein. This table has hundreds of thousands of distinct CDR3 sequences, 40% to 50% appearing once. V was cut by 6 bases and J by 4 bases, with 13 bases left in between. The length of the CDR3 is 13 residues. Per the germline V gene, CDR1 is DFQATT and CDR2 is SNEGSKA (reference sequence). Study results and caveats: The study found more naive CD4+ cells and higher diversity in long-lived than aged donors.

This receptor was identified in a man aged 55-75 years in good health. The chain links TRBV20-1 to TRBJ1-5; D remains unclear. The sequenced material came from blood. CDR3 region: CSATRAVNQPQHF. For the CDR3, the DNA is TGCAGTGCGACTCGGGCTGTGAATCAGCCCCAGCATTTT.